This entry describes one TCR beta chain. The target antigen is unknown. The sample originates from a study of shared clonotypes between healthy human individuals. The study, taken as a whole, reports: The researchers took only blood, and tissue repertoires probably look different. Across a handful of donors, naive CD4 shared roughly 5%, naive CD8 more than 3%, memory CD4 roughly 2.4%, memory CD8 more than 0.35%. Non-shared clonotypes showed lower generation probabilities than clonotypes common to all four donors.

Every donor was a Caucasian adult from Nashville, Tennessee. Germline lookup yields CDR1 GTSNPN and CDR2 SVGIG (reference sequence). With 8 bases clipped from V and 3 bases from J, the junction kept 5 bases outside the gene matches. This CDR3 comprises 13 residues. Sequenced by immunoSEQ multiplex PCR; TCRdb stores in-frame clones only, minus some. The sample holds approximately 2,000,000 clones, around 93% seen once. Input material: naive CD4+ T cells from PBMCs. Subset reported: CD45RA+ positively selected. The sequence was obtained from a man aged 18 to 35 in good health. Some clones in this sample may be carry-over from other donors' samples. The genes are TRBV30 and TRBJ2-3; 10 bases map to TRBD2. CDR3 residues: CAAPSGSTDTQYF. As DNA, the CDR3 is TGTGCCGCACCTAGCGGGAGTACAGATACGCAGTATTTT. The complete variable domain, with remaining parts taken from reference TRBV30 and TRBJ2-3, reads SQTIHQWPATLVQPVGSPLSLECTVEGTSNPNLYWYRQAAGRGLQLLFYSVGIGQISSEVPQNLSASRPQDRQFILSSKKLLLSDSGFYLCAAPSGSTDTQYFGPGTRLTVL.